The following is a T cell receptor (beta chain) sequence with its context. Its antigen remains unidentified. Assay used: immunoSEQ multiplex PCR; TCRdb lists only in-frame clones, some missing. This table has around 10,000 clones, around 79% appearing once. The sample is drawn from a study of stem cell transplantation in POMP-related autoinflammatory disease. Background on the study: The study hypothesized thymoproteasome defects skew the TRB repertoire via impaired CD8+ selection. Through one year post-transplant, neutrophils and platelets were 100% of graft donor origin. Regarding the study as a whole: In patients with PRAID, every analyzed T-cell subset tended to show lower diversity and higher clonality. Patients with PRAID showed a restricted number of unique TRB V-J gene pairings.

There are 13 residues in the CDR3. V lost 4 bases and J 1 base, leaving 7 bases between the germline ends. Looked up from germline, CDR1 is KGHSH and CDR2 is LQKENI. This rearrangement joins TRBV18 to TRBJ1-1, with D perhaps matching TRBD1 (5 bases). The sequences come from CD4+ T cells from PBMCs, collected after stem cell transplantation. The clonotype was recovered from a human patient with POMP-related autoinflammation and immune dysregulation (PRAID). Some T cells may be the graft donor's. DNA for the CDR3: TGTGCCAGCTCACTTCAGGGGAACACTGAAGCTTTCTTT. This translates into CASSLQGNTEAFF.